This T cell receptor beta chain was sequenced in a study of vaccination and CD4 T cells after COVID-19. Study-wide background: Stimuli were overlapping spike peptide pools of SARS-CoV-2 and three common cold coronaviruses (HCoV-NL63, HCoV-OC43, HCoV-229E).

The CDR3 spans 14 residues. Germline V gene sequence: CDR1 MNHNS, CDR2 SASEGT. V shed 5 bases and J shed 0 bases, with 10 bases lying between them. Cultured CD4+ T cell DNA was sequenced using the Oncomine TCR Beta short-read assay. Using its own MiXCR run on the PCR reads, TCRdb lists one record per CDR3 protein. Of about 20,000 distinct CDR3 sequences listed, over 75% are singletons. With regard to this clonotype: Antigen: not known.

Treatment defined: roughly 10-day PBMC culture with coronavirus spike peptide pools or control peptides (ViraFEST assay). The chain links TRBV6-1 to TRBJ1-2; D uncertain. The sample here was CD4+ T cells from blood, cultured in vitro, taken after SARS-CoV-2 vaccination. The receptor comes from a human donor who received a COVID-19 vaccine. The CDR3 DNA follows: TGTGCCAGCAGTACGCCAAGTCCTAACTATGGCTACACCTTC. The encoded protein is CASSTPSPNYGYTF.